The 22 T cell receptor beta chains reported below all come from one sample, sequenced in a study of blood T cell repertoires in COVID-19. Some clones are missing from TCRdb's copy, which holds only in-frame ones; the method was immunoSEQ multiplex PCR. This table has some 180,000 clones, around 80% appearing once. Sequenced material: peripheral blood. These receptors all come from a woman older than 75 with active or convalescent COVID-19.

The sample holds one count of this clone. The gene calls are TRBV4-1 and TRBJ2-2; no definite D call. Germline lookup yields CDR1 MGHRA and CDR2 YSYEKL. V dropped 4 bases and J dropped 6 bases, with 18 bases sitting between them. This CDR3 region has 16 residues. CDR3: CASSPVLGEAAGELFF. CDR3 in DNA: TGCGCCAGCAGCCCAGTTCTCGGTGAGGCTGCCGGGGAGCTGTTTTTT.

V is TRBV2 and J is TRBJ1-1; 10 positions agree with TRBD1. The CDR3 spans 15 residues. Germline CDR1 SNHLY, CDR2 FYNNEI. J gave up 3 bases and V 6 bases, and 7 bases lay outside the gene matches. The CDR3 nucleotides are TGTGCCAGCAGACCTAGACAGGGGGCTTACACTGAAGCTTTCTTT. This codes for CASRPRQGAYTEAFF. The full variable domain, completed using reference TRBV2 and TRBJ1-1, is EPEVTQTPSHQVTQMGQEVILRCVPISNHLYFYWYRQILGQKVEFLVSFYNNEISEKSEIFDDQFSVERPDGSNFTLKIRSTKLEDSAMYFCASRPRQGAYTEAFFGQGTRLTVV.

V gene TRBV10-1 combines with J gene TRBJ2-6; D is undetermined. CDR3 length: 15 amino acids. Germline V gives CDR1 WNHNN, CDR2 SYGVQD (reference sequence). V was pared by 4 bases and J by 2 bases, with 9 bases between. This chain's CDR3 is CASSGGSTGANVLTF. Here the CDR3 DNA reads TGCGCCAGCAGTGGAGGTTCAACTGGGGCCAACGTCCTGACTTTC.

The CDR3 DNA reads as TGTGCCAGCTGCTTTGGGACTATGTACAATGAGCAGTTCTTC. This gives the protein CASCFGTMYNEQFF. The chain combines TRBV27 with TRBJ2-1, with TRBD2 matching 7 bases. The germline CDR1 and CDR2 sequences are MNHEY and SMNVEV (reference sequence). Trimming removed 8 bases from V and 4 bases from J; junction bases left unmatched: 8. The CDR3 runs to 14 residues.

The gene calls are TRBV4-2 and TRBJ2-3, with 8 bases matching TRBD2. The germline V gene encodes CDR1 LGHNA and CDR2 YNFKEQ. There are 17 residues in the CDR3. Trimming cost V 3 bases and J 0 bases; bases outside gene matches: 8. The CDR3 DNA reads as TGTGCCAGCAGCCACGACCCACTAGCGGAAAGCACAGATACGCAGTATTTT. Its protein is CASSHDPLAESTDTQYF.

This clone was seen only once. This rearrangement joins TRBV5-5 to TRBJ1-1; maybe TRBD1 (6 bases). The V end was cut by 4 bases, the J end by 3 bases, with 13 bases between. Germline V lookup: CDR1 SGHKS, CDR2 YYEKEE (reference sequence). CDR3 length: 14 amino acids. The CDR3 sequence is CASSPRGWDTEAFF. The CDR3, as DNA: TGTGCCAGCAGCCCCAGGGGCTGGGACACTGAAGCTTTCTTT. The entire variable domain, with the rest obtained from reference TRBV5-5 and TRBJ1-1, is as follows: DAGVTQSPTHLIKTRGQQVTLRCSPISGHKSVSWYQQVLGQGPQFIFQYYEKEERGRGNFPDRFSARQFPNYSSELNVNALLLGDSALYLCASSPRGWDTEAFFGQGTRLTVV.

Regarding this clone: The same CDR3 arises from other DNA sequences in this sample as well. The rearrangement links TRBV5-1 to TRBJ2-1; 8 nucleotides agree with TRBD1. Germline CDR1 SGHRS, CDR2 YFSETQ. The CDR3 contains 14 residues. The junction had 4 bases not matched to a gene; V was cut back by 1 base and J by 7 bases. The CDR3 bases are TGCGCCAGCAGCTTGACAGGGGGGAGGAATGAGCAGTTCTTC. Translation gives CASSLTGGRNEQFF.

The CDR3 region has the DNA TGTGCCAGCAGCTGGAACCGGGACAGGCGGAACACCGGGGAGCTGTTTTTT. This sequence encodes CASSWNRDRRNTGELFF. This chain links TRBV7-8 with TRBJ2-2; TRBD1 agrees at 8 bases. CDR1 SGHVS and CDR2 FQNEAQ come from the germline V gene. This CDR3 is built from 17 residues. With 4 bases clipped from V and 1 base from J, the junction kept 8 bases outside the gene matches.

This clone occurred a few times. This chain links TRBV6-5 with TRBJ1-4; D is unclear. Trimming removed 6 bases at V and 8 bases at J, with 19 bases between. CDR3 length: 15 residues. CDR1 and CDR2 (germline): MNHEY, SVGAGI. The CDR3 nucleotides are TGTGCCAGCAGCTTCTACACGGGGATAGGGGAAAAACTGTTTTTT. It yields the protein CASSFYTGIGEKLFF.

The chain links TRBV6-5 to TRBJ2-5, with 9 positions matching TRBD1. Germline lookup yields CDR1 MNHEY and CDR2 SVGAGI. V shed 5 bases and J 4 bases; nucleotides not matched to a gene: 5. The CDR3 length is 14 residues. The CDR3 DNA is TGTGCCAGCAGTAACACAGGGGGCTTAGAGACCCAGTACTTC. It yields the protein CASSNTGGLETQYF.

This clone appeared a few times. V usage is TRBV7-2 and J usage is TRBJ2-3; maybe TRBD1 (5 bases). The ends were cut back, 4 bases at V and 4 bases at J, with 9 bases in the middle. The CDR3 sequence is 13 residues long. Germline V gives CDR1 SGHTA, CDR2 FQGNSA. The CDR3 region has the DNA TGTGCCAGCAGCTCAACGACAGCAGATACGCAGTATTTT. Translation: CASSSTTADTQYF.

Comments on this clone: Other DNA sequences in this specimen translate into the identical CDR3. CDR3 residues: CASSLAGMNTEAFF. The DNA of the CDR3 is TGCGCCAGCAGCTTGGCCGGTATGAACACTGAAGCTTTCTTT. The rearrangement joins TRBV5-1 to TRBJ1-1; D ambiguous. The CDR3 runs to 14 residues. Looked up from germline, CDR1 is SGHRS and CDR2 is YFSETQ. Trimming stripped 0 bases from V and 0 bases from J, with 6 bases between. Full variable domain (missing parts from reference TRBV5-1 and TRBJ1-1): KAGVTQTPRYLIKTRGQQVTLSCSPISGHRSVSWYQQTPGQGLQFLFEYFSETQRNKGNFPGRFSGRQFSNSRSEMNVSTLELGDSALYLCASSLAGMNTEAFFGQGTRLTVV.

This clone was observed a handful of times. The CDR3 region is CASSERDTNTIYF. The CDR3 nucleotides are TGTGCCAGCAGTGAACGCGATACAAACACCATATATTTT. The chain uses TRBV2 and TRBJ1-3; D gene ambiguous. Germline V gene data show CDR1 as SNHLY and CDR2 as FYNNEI. Trimming shortened V by 2 bases and J by 6 bases, and 8 bases separated the two germline ends. This CDR3 is built from 13 residues.

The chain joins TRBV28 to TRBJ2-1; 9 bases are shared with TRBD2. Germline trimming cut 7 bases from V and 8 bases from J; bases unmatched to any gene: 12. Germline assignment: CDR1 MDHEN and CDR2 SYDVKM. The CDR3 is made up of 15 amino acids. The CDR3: CASTVIAGADYEQFF. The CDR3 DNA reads TGTGCCAGCACCGTTATAGCGGGGGCGGATTATGAGCAGTTCTTC. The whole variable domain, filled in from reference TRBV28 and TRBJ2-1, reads DVKVTQSSRYLVKRTGEKVFLECVQDMDHENMFWYRQDPGLGLRLIYFSYDVKMKEKGDIPEGYSVSREKKERFSLILESASTNQTSMYLCASTVIAGADYEQFFGPGTRLTVL.

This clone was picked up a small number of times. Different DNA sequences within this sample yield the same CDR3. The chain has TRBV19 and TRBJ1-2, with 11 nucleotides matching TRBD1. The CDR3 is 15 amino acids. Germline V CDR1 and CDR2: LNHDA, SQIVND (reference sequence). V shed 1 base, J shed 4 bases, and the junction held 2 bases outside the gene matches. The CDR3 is CASSIAGTGGYGYTF. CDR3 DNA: TGTGCCAGTAGTATAGCTGGGACAGGGGGCTATGGCTACACCTTC.

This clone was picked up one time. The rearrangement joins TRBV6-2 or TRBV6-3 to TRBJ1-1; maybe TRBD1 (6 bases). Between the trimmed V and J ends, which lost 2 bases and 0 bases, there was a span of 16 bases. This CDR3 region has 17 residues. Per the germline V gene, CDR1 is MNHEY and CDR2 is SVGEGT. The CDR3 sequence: CASSYDRKRGVNTEAFF. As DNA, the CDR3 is TGTGCCAGCAGTTACGACAGGAAAAGAGGGGTGAACACTGAAGCTTTCTTT.

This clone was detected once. In nucleotides, the CDR3 is TGTGCCAGCAGAATACAGGGGGACAATGAGCAGTTCTTC. Amino acid sequence: CASRIQGDNEQFF. V is TRBV2 and J is TRBJ2-1; 8 bases are a match to TRBD1. This CDR3 contains 13 residues. In germline, CDR1 is SNHLY, CDR2 FYNNEI. V lost 6 bases to trimming and J lost 5 bases; unmatched junction nucleotides: 3.

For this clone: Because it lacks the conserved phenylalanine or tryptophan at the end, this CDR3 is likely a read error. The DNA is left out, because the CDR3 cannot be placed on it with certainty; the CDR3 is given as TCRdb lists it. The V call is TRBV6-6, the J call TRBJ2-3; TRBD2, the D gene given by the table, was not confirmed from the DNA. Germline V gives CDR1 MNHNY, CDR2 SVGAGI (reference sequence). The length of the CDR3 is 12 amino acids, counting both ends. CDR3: CASSSPGGRKQV.

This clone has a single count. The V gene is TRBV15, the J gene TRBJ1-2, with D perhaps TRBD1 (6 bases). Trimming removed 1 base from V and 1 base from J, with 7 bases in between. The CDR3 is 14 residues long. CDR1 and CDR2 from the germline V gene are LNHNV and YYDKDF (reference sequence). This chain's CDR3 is CATSRGTDNYGYTF. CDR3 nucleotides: TGTGCCACCAGCAGAGGGACAGATAACTATGGCTACACCTTC.

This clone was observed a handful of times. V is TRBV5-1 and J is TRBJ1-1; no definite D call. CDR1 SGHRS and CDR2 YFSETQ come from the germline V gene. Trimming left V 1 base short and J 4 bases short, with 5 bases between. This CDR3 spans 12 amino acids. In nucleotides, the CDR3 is TGCGCCAGCAGCTTGACCGGCACTGAAGCTTTCTTT. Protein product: CASSLTGTEAFF.

In DNA, the CDR3 is TGTGCCTGGTCCCCTGGACAGGGGAAGGGAGGCAATCAGCCCCAGCATTTT. It specifies CAWSPGQGKGGNQPQHF. This chain links TRBV30 with TRBJ1-5; 9 bases are a match to TRBD1. V gave up 5 bases and J gave up 2 bases; unmatched junction bases: 13. Germline V gene sequence: CDR1 GTSNPN, CDR2 SVGIG (reference sequence). CDR3 length: 17 amino acids.

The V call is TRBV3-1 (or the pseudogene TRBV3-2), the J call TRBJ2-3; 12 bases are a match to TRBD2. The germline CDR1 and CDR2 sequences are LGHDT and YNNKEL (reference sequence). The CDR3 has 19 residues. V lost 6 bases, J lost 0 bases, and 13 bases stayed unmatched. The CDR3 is CASRSLAGGHSVSTDTQYF. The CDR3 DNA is TGTGCCAGCAGGTCTCTAGCGGGGGGGCATTCCGTCAGCACAGATACGCAGTATTTT.